A single sample is the source of the 31 T cell receptor beta chains below, sequenced in a study of vaccination effects on CD4 cells after COVID-19. After expansion with viral peptide pools in the ViraFEST assay, antigen-specific CD4+ T cells were sequenced. Culture proceeded for about 11 days, and CD4+ T cells were then isolated. Recipients of the vaccine had no prior SARS-CoV-2 infection and negative nucleocapsid antibodies. The table came from immunoSEQ multiplex PCR; TCRdb's copy has only in-frame clones and leaves some out. The sample has tens of thousands of clones, approximately 70% seen once. No antigen has been identified for these receptors. The starting material was CD4+ T cells from PBMCs cultured with HCoV-OC43 spike peptides, obtained before COVID-19 vaccination. Subset denoted: HCoV-OC43 spike overlapping peptide pool stimulation. These receptors were obtained from a human donor who received a COVID-19 vaccine.

V usage is TRBV6-5 and J usage is TRBJ2-5, with TRBD1 matching 9 bases. The CDR3 runs 13 residues. The trim removed 6 bases at V and 5 bases at J, leaving 4 bases unmatched. Germline V gene data show CDR1 as MNHEY and CDR2 as SVGAGI. In nucleotides, the CDR3 is TGTGCCAGCAGGACAGGGGGGTGGGAGACCCAGTACTTC. Translation gives CASRTGGWETQYF.

The V and J genes are TRBV28 and TRBJ2-5; D is perhaps TRBD1 (6 bases). Per germline, CDR1 MDHEN and CDR2 SYDVKM. The CDR3 contains 14 residues. The V and J ends lost 4 bases and 0 bases respectively, with 9 bases between them. Written as DNA, the CDR3 is TGTGCCAGCAGTTCTCGGACAGACCAAGAGACCCAGTACTTC. Translating it yields CASSSRTDQETQYF.

CDR3 sequence (DNA): TGCGCCAGCAGCCACGGAGGGGATAGCAATCAGCCCCAGCATTTT. Translation gives CASSHGGDSNQPQHF. The rearrangement links TRBV5-1 to TRBJ1-5; tentatively, D is TRBD1 (5 bases). The CDR3 loop spans 15 amino acids. Trimming removed 4 bases from V and 0 bases from J, with 11 bases in between. The germline V gene has CDR1 SGHRS and CDR2 YFSETQ. The full variable domain, in which reference TRBV5-1 and TRBJ1-5 provide the parts outside the CDR3, is KAGVTQTPRYLIKTRGQQVTLSCSPISGHRSVSWYQQTPGQGLQFLFEYFSETQRNKGNFPGRFSGRQFSNSRSEMNVSTLELGDSALYLCASSHGGDSNQPQHFGDGTRLSIL.

The V gene is TRBV4-3, the J gene TRBJ1-2; 11 bases are shared with TRBD1. Germline CDR1 LGHNA, CDR2 YSLEER. V gave up 4 bases and J gave up 3 bases; unmatched junction bases: 10. This CDR3 contains 17 residues. The CDR3 DNA sequence: TGCGCCAGCAGCCCCCAGACCGGACAGGGGGCGGACTATGGCTACACCTTC. It codes for CASSPQTGQGADYGYTF.

The chain joins TRBV28 to TRBJ2-3; TRBD1 is a possible D gene (6 bases). Looked up from germline, CDR1 is MDHEN and CDR2 is SYDVKM. Between the trimmed V and J ends, which lost 7 bases and 3 bases, there was a span of 20 bases. The CDR3 totals 16 residues. Here the CDR3 DNA reads TGTGCCAGCACCTTAGACGGGACAATACGGACAGATACGCAGTATTTT. Protein: CASTLDGTIRTDTQYF. Full variable domain (rest looked up from reference TRBV28 and TRBJ2-3): DVKVTQSSRYLVKRTGEKVFLECVQDMDHENMFWYRQDPGLGLRLIYFSYDVKMKEKGDIPEGYSVSREKKERFSLILESASTNQTSMYLCASTLDGTIRTDTQYFGPGTRLTVL.

This clone was seen just once. This rearrangement joins TRBV7-2 to TRBJ1-4, with D possibly matching TRBD1 (6 bases). The CDR3 runs to 16 residues. With 1 base removed from V and 4 bases from J, the gap between germline ends came to 13 bases. The germline CDR1 and CDR2 sequences are SGHTA and FQGNSA. CDR3 sequence: CASSLVAGAVNEKLFF. CDR3 nucleotides: TGTGCCAGCAGCTTAGTCGCGGGGGCAGTTAATGAAAAACTGTTTTTT.

The chain uses TRBV9 and TRBJ1-3; D call uncertain. The V gene lost 2 bases and the J gene lost 4 bases, with 4 bases spanning the gap. The CDR3 sequence is 12 residues long. In germline, CDR1 is SGDLS, CDR2 YYNGEE. The CDR3 loop is CASSVGGNTIYF. The CDR3 DNA sequence: TGTGCCAGCAGCGTCGGCGGAAACACCATATATTTT. Variable domain in full (rest from reference TRBV9 and TRBJ1-3): DSGVTQTPKHLITATGQRVTLRCSPRSGDLSVYWYQQSLDQGLQFLIQYYNGEERAKGNILERFSAQQFPDLHSELNLSSLELGDSALYFCASSVGGNTIYFGEGSWLTVV.

This CDR3 reads CASSFLAEIEGNEQFF. The CDR3 DNA reads as TGTGCCAGCAGTTTCCTAGCGGAGATAGAGGGGAATGAGCAGTTCTTC. V and J are TRBV28 and TRBJ2-1, with 7 bases aligning to TRBD2. The germline CDR1 and CDR2 sequences are MDHEN and SYDVKM. CDR3 length: 16 residues. V shed 3 bases, J shed 7 bases, and the junction held 12 bases outside the gene matches.

The chain couples TRBV6-5 to TRBJ2-5; 7 positions agree with TRBD1. Germline loops: CDR1 MNHEY, CDR2 SVGAGI. The V and J ends lost 6 bases and 2 bases, in that order; junction bases with no gene match: 0. CDR3 size: 12 residues. This chain's CDR3 is CASRDRQETQYF. Written as DNA, the CDR3 is TGTGCCAGCAGGGACAGGCAAGAGACCCAGTACTTC.

J is TRBJ2-5 and V is TRBV2; 9 bases are a match to TRBD1. The V gene's germline CDR1 is SNHLY and CDR2 FYNNEI. The V gene end was trimmed by 11 bases and the J gene end by 5 bases; junction bases not matched to a gene: 6. This CDR3 comprises 12 residues. CDR3 region: CAGGDRVETQYF. The CDR3, as DNA: TGTGCCGGGGGGGACAGGGTGGAGACCCAGTACTTC.

The CDR3 DNA sequence: TGTGCCAGCAGCGCTTCCGCGGGGGGCTCCGACCAAGAGACCCAGTACTTC. Amino acid sequence: CASSASAGGSDQETQYF. The rearrangement joins TRBV4-2 to TRBJ2-5; 8 positions agree with TRBD2. The CDR3 covers 17 residues. Looked up from germline, CDR1 is LGHNA and CDR2 is YNFKEQ. The V segment lost 5 bases and the J segment 0 bases; nucleotides outside the gene matches: 11.

This clone was seen more than once but under ten times. This rearrangement joins TRBV12-5 to TRBJ1-1, with D perhaps matching TRBD1 (6 bases). CDR1 and CDR2 from the germline V gene are LGHNT and FRNRAP. Trimming shortened V by 0 bases and J by 0 bases, and 11 bases separated the two germline ends. The CDR3 runs 16 residues. CDR3 loop: CASGLVQGGVNTEAFF. The CDR3 DNA reads as TGTGCTAGTGGTTTGGTACAGGGAGGGGTGAACACTGAAGCTTTCTTT.

CDR3 nucleotide sequence: TGTGCCAGCAGCCAGGGTAGGGGCGAGCAGTACGTC. It codes for CASSQGRGEQYV. The V call is TRBV3-1 (or the pseudogene TRBV3-2), the J call TRBJ2-7; a possible D gene is TRBD1 (5 bases). From germline, CDR1 is LGHDT and CDR2 YNNKEL (reference sequence). Trimming removed 3 bases from V and 6 bases from J, with 9 bases in between. The CDR3 is made up of 12 amino acids.

The CDR3 region is CASSLGLAGASADTQYF. The CDR3 DNA reads as TGCGCCAGCAGCCTGGGACTAGCGGGGGCCTCCGCGGATACGCAGTATTTT. The V gene is TRBV5-1, the J gene TRBJ2-3; 14 bases are shared with TRBD2. Trimming cost V 4 bases and J 6 bases; bases outside gene matches: 10. This CDR3 region has 17 residues. Germline loops: CDR1 SGHRS, CDR2 YFSETQ.

About this clone: Germline is not matched at one junction end, which may reflect a read error. The rearrangement joins TRBV6-5 to TRBJ2-2; 10 nucleotides line up with TRBD1. Germline V gene data show CDR1 as MNHEY and CDR2 as SVGAGI. The CDR3 extends over 15 amino acids. The CDR3 region has the DNA TGTGCCAGCCGTTACGACAGGGGGCGCACCGGGGAGCTGTTTTTT. Protein sequence: CASRYDRGRTGELFF.

The rearrangement links TRBV3-1 (or the pseudogene TRBV3-2) to TRBJ1-1; a possible D gene is TRBD1 (6 bases). Trimming pared 10 bases from V and 1 base from J, leaving 7 bases between. Germline CDR1 reads LGHDT; CDR2 reads YNNKEL (reference sequence). The CDR3 runs to 11 residues. CDR3 sequence: CATRGNTEAFF. In DNA form, the CDR3 reads TGTGCCACCAGGGGGAACACTGAAGCTTTCTTT.

The J gene is TRBJ1-3, the V gene TRBV30, with 9 bases that match TRBD1. Germline values: CDR1 GTSNPN, CDR2 SVGIG (reference sequence). CDR3 length equals 15 residues. Germline trimming cut 1 base from V and 6 bases from J; bases unmatched to any gene: 7. The CDR3, as DNA: TGTGCCTGGAGTGCTTCCGGGACAGGGCTAAACACCATATATTTT. Its protein is CAWSASGTGLNTIYF.

The chain employs TRBV12-5 and TRBJ1-1; 10 bases are shared with TRBD1. The CDR3 loop spans 14 amino acids. Germline-derived CDR1 and CDR2 are LGHNT and FRNRAP. J gave up 6 bases and V 8 bases, and 9 bases lay outside the gene matches. CDR3 sequence (DNA): TGTGCTAGTCGGTCGGACAGGGGGTTTTCTGAAGCTTTCTTT. It codes for CASRSDRGFSEAFF.

The genes are TRBV5-1 and TRBJ2-5; 9 bases are shared with TRBD1. Germline trimming cut 0 bases from V and 5 bases from J; bases unmatched to any gene: 5. The CDR3 is 15 residues long. Germline CDR1 SGHRS, CDR2 YFSETQ. For the CDR3, the DNA is TGCGCCAGCAGCTTGGAGGGACAGGGCGTGGAGACCCAGTACTTC. Encoded protein: CASSLEGQGVETQYF.

The table lists this clone with a count of one. V gene TRBV5-5 combines with J gene TRBJ2-7; D is uncertain. The V gene's germline CDR1 is SGHKS and CDR2 YYEKEE (reference sequence). The CDR3 sequence is 10 residues long. Trimming cost V 8 bases and J 3 bases, with 6 bases left between them. The chain's CDR3 is CASRIYEQYV. The CDR3 DNA is TGTGCCAGTCGTATCTACGAGCAGTACGTC.

The chain employs TRBV28 and TRBJ2-1; D may correspond to TRBD1 or TRBD2 (5 bases each). Trimming took 3 bases from V and 1 from J, leaving 10 bases between them. The CDR3 covers 15 residues. The V gene's germline CDR1 is MDHEN and CDR2 SYDVKM. The CDR3 DNA sequence: TGTGCCAGCAGTTTCGGGACGCCATCCTACAATGAGCAGTTCTTC. Translated, it gives CASSFGTPSYNEQFF.

The rearrangement uses TRBV2 and TRBJ1-2; 7 nucleotides line up with TRBD1. This CDR3 region has 13 residues. Germline trimming cut 5 bases from V and 3 bases from J; bases unmatched to any gene: 3. CDR1 and CDR2 (germline): SNHLY, FYNNEI. CDR3 DNA sequence: TGTGCCAGCAGTTTTCAGGGGGACTATGGCTACACCTTC. This gives the protein CASSFQGDYGYTF.

The chain recombines TRBV7-3 with TRBJ2-2; possibly TRBD1 for D (5 bases). Germline CDR1 and CDR2: SGHTA and FQGTGA. This CDR3 comprises 13 residues. V was trimmed by 5 bases and J by 1 base, leaving 5 bases between them. In DNA form, the CDR3 reads TGTGCCAGCAGCACAGGGAACACCGGGGAGCTGTTTTTT. Residues: CASSTGNTGELFF.

The chain recombines TRBV19 with TRBJ2-2; TRBD2 is a possible D gene (7 bases). Germline CDR1 reads LNHDA; CDR2 reads SQIVND (reference sequence). Trimming removed 4 bases from V and 7 bases from J, with 19 bases in between. The CDR3 sequence is 16 residues long. Written as DNA, the CDR3 is TGTGCCAGTAGTACGGCGTCGGGGGGCCTCGGCGGGGAGCTGTTTTTT. Protein product: CASSTASGGLGGELFF.

This clone occurred a few times. The chain uses TRBV12-3 or TRBV12-4 and TRBJ2-6; D is ambiguous. The V end was cut by 6 bases, the J end by 4 bases, with 7 bases between. This CDR3 region has 13 residues. In nucleotides, the CDR3 is TGTGCCAGCAGACTGGCGGGGGCCAACGTCCTGACTTTC. Its translation: CASRLAGANVLTF.

The chain recombines TRBV19 with TRBJ1-1; a weak D match, TRBD1 (5 bases). Between the trimmed V and J ends, which lost 7 bases and 6 bases, there was a span of 15 bases. Germline V gene sequence: CDR1 LNHDA, CDR2 SQIVND (reference sequence). CDR3 size: 13 residues. The CDR3 loop is CASTLTGRAEAFF. The CDR3 nucleotides read TGTGCCAGTACCCTTACAGGCCGTGCTGAAGCTTTCTTT.

V and J are TRBV2 and TRBJ1-5; D is perhaps TRBD1 (6 bases). The germline V gene encodes CDR1 SNHLY and CDR2 FYNNEI. The CDR3 is 13 amino acids. V lost 6 bases and J lost 4, with 10 bases in between. The CDR3 loop is CASREDSNQPQHF. The CDR3 region has the DNA TGTGCCAGCAGGGAGGACAGTAATCAGCCCCAGCATTTT. Using reference TRBV2 and TRBJ1-5 for the parts outside the CDR3, the full variable domain is EPEVTQTPSHQVTQMGQEVILRCVPISNHLYFYWYRQILGQKVEFLVSFYNNEISEKSEIFDDQFSVERPDGSNFTLKIRSTKLEDSAMYFCASREDSNQPQHFGDGTRLSIL.

The V call is TRBV11-2, the J call TRBJ2-7; 10 nucleotides agree with TRBD1. Germline V CDR1 and CDR2: SGHAT, FQNNGV. The CDR3 is 15 amino acids. The V and J ends lost 5 bases and 3 bases, in that order; junction bases with no gene match: 7. The CDR3 region is CASSKAGTGVYEQYV. The CDR3 coding sequence is TGTGCCAGCAGCAAAGCCGGGACAGGGGTCTACGAGCAGTACGTC.

The chain joins TRBV6-2 or TRBV6-3 to TRBJ2-7; 9 nucleotides match TRBD1. J lost 3 bases, V lost 4 bases, and 7 bases had no gene match. The CDR3 consists of 15 residues. Germline V gene lookup returns CDR1 MNHEY and CDR2 SVGEGT. The DNA for the CDR3 is TGTGCCAGCAGTTCTGCTGGGACAGGGAACTACGAGCAGTACGTC. Translating it yields CASSSAGTGNYEQYV.

The chain joins TRBV2 to TRBJ2-5; TRBD1 agrees at 7 bases. The CDR3 sequence is 17 residues long. Germline V gene lookup returns CDR1 SNHLY and CDR2 FYNNEI. V lost 0 bases, J lost 2 bases, and 9 bases stayed unmatched. The CDR3 loop reads CASSEAPTGYSQETQYF. The CDR3 nucleotides read TGTGCCAGCAGTGAAGCACCGACAGGGTATAGTCAAGAGACCCAGTACTTC. Filled out from reference TRBV2 and TRBJ2-5, the complete variable domain reads EPEVTQTPSHQVTQMGQEVILRCVPISNHLYFYWYRQILGQKVEFLVSFYNNEISEKSEIFDDQFSVERPDGSNFTLKIRSTKLEDSAMYFCASSEAPTGYSQETQYFGPGTRLLVL.

The rearrangement uses TRBV10-2 and TRBJ2-1; D unresolved. The CDR3 has 13 residues. Trimming removed 1 base from V and 1 base from J, with 2 bases in between. Germline V gene lookup returns CDR1 WSHSY and CDR2 SAAADI. The CDR3 here is CASSEFSYNEQFF. The CDR3 DNA is TGCGCCAGCAGTGAGTTTTCCTACAATGAGCAGTTCTTC.